This T cell receptor (beta chain) derives from a study of T cell responses to AZD1222 COVID-19 vaccine. To note about this clone: Its antigen is as yet unknown.

Measured with immunoSEQ multiplex PCR; TCRdb has only the in-frame clones, and not every one. The sample holds about 140,000 clones, approximately 91% seen once. It was second doses at about 4 or about 12 weeks that were pooled. General observations from the study: Mapped onto spike, vaccine-associated CD4 TCRs spanned it and were dominant at 160-218 and 743-854. Mostly white British, mostly female donors; authors suggested clonal diversity may be underestimated. Spike-specific TCR breadth and depth went up after people got two AZD1222 doses.

CDR3 size: 16 residues. This chain joins TRBV21-1 and TRBJ2-1; TRBD1, the D gene given by the table, was not confirmed from the DNA. TRBV21-1 is reported as a pseudogene. This specimen was peripheral blood, taken 28 days after the second AZD1222 dose. The sequence came from an adult who received the AZD1222 COVID-19 vaccine. The CDR3: CASYRVGTPNVNEQFF. The CDR3 nucleotides are TGTGCCAGCTACCGAGTCGGGACACCAAACGTCAATGAGCAGTTCTTC.